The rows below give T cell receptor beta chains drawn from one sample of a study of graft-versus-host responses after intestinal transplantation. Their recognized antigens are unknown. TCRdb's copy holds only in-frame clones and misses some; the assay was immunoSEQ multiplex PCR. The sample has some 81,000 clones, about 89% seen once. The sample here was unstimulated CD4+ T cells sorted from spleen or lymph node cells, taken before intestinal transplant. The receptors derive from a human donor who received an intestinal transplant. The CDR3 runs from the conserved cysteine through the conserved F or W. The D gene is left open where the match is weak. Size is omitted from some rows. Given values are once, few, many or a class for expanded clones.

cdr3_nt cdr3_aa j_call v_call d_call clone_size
TGTGCCAGCAGCTTGTTGGGTGGTCGACAGGGGTACGAGCAGTACTTC CASSLLGGRQGYEQYF TRBJ2-7 TRBV5-4 TRBD1 .
TGTGCCAGTAGTATAGCAGGAGGGAACTATGGCTACACCTTC CASSIAGGNYGYTF TRBJ1-2 TRBV19 . .
TGTGCCAGCAGTCCCCCAGACAGGGCAAACATTCAGTACTTC CASSPPDRANIQYF TRBJ2-4 TRBV27 TRBD1 .
TGTGCCAGCAGCACCGGGACAGGGAACACTGAAGCTTTCTTT CASSTGTGNTEAFF TRBJ1-1 TRBV7-9 TRBD1 .
TGTGCCAGCAGTGGACGACAGGCTGAAAAACTGTTTTTT CASSGRQAEKLFF TRBJ1-4 TRBV2 . .
TGTGCCAGTTCTAGGACAGGCGGCGAAAAACTGTTTTTT CASSRTGGEKLFF TRBJ1-4 TRBV5-5 TRBD1 .
TGCGCCAGCAGCCAAAGTCCGGGAGTCGGAAACACCATATATTTT CASSQSPGVGNTIYF TRBJ1-3 TRBV4-1 . few
TGTGCCAGCAGTGAAATAGGCCCCAGGCAGCCCCAGCATTTT CASSEIGPRQPQHF TRBJ1-5 TRBV2 . .
TGTGCCAGCAGTGGACAGCCGAACACTGAAGCTTTCTTT CASSGQPNTEAFF TRBJ1-1 TRBV27 . .
TGCGCCAGCAGCTTGGAGCTAGCGGGGGCCAGGGCCCAGTACTTC CASSLELAGARAQYF TRBJ2-5 TRBV5-1 TRBD2 .
TGTGCCAGCAGCTTGGATGGGGGCCTCCATCAGCCCCAGCATTTT CASSLDGGLHQPQHF TRBJ1-5 TRBV5-4 . .
TGTGCCAGCAGTTTAGACAGGGTAGGCCAGCCCCAGCATTTT CASSLDRVGQPQHF TRBJ1-5 TRBV27 TRBD1 .
TGTGCCAGCAGTGGGGCCCGAGCTGAGCCCCAGCATTTT CASSGARAEPQHF TRBJ1-5 TRBV2 . .
TGTGCCAGCAGCGCGACAGGGCGCGGGCAGCCCCAGCATTTT CASSATGRGQPQHF TRBJ1-5 TRBV2 TRBD1 .
TGTGCCAGCAGTTTCAGTCGTGGCGGGGAGCTGTTTTTT CASSFSRGGELFF TRBJ2-2 TRBV2 . .
TGTGCCAGTAGTTCCGGACTAGCGGCCTCCTACGAGCAGTACTTC CASSSGLAASYEQYF TRBJ2-7 TRBV19 TRBD2 .
TGTGCCAGCAGCCCAGGCTCCGGTCAGCCCCAGCATTTT CASSPGSGQPQHF TRBJ1-5 TRBV6-1 . .
TGTGCCAGCAGTGCGGGCTACGAGCAGTACTTC CASSAGYEQYF TRBJ2-7 TRBV2 . once
TGTGCCACCAGCAGAGGGGTGACTGATACTTCAGAGCAGTTCTTC CATSRGVTDTSEQFF TRBJ2-1 TRBV15 . .
TGCAGCGTGACCGTAGCGGGAGGGCCTAGGGGTGAGCAGTTCTTC CSVTVAGGPRGEQFF TRBJ2-1 TRBV29-1 TRBD2 .
TGTGCCAGCAGTCCCTACACAGATACGCAGTATTTT CASSPYTDTQYF TRBJ2-3 TRBV6-6 . .
TGTGCCTGGACCGTGGGGGGGCCTGAAGCTTTCTTT CAWTVGGPEAFF TRBJ1-1 TRBV30 . .
TGCGCCAGCAGCTTACGGTTGGAGATCGGCGCAGATACGCAGTATTTT CASSLRLEIGADTQYF TRBJ2-3 TRBV5-1 . once
TGTGCCAGCAGTTTAGAACAGGGTAATGGAAACACCATATATTTT CASSLEQGNGNTIYF TRBJ1-3 TRBV6-6 . .
TGCAGCGTTGTCGAGGTAGGGGTAGGAGAGACCCAGTACTTC CSVVEVGVGETQYF TRBJ2-5 TRBV29-1 . .
TGCGCCAGCAGCTATTCAAACAGGGGGCCCTACGAGCAGTACTTC CASSYSNRGPYEQYF TRBJ2-7 TRBV5-1 TRBD1 .
TGTGCCAGCAGTTTACTAGCGGGGCTCGCGAACACCGGGGAGCTGTTTTTT CASSLLAGLANTGELFF TRBJ2-2 TRBV27 TRBD2 .
TGTGCCAGCAGTGACTGGGACAGGGGGCTTAAAAACATTCAGTACTTC CASSDWDRGLKNIQYF TRBJ2-4 TRBV28 TRBD1 .
TGTGCCAGCAGTCAAGGGGGGGTTAGCACAGATACGCAGTATTTT CASSQGGVSTDTQYF TRBJ2-3 TRBV27 . .
TGTGCCAGCAGCGCCTCGGGTGGCTACACCTTC CASSASGGYTF TRBJ1-2 TRBV9 . .
TGTGCCAGTAGTATATGGGGCGAAACGGGCAATCAGCCCCAGCATTTT CASSIWGETGNQPQHF TRBJ1-5 TRBV19 . .
TGTGCCAGCAGCTTACAAGGTGGTTCCGGGGAGCCCCAGCATTTT CASSLQGGSGEPQHF TRBJ1-5 TRBV7-9 . .
TGTGCCAGCTCACCTGAGCTGGGCAGCGAAAAACTGTTTTTT CASSPELGSEKLFF TRBJ1-4 TRBV18 . .
TGTGCCAGCAGCGTTACCACAGGGGGCGAGGGTGGCTACACCTTC CASSVTTGGEGGYTF TRBJ1-2 TRBV9 TRBD1 .
TGTGCTAGCAGCCCACGGTCGGGGCAGGGGATTTACGAGCAGTACTTC CASSPRSGQGIYEQYF TRBJ2-7 TRBV7-7 . .
TGTGCCAGCCGGACTTCTCGTGCCGGGGAGCTGTTTTTT CASRTSRAGELFF TRBJ2-2 TRBV6-5 . .
TGTGCCAGCAGTCAGGTATACGAGCAGTACTTC CASSQVYEQYF TRBJ2-7 TRBV28 . .
TGTGCCAGCAGCCCCCGAGAAGGGGATGGCTACACCTTC CASSPREGDGYTF TRBJ1-2 TRBV7-2 . .
TGTGCCAGCAGCCAAGATCGGGGGTTTACGGGAGTAAAAGAGCAGTACTTC CASSQDRGFTGVKEQYF TRBJ2-7 TRBV4-2 . .
TGTGCCAGCAGTTCCCAGACTAGCAGCCAGTACTTC CASSSQTSSQYF TRBJ2-7 TRBV6-5 TRBD2 .
TGTGCCAGCAGAAAGACCGGGACAGGGGTCCCCTACGAGCAGTACTTC CASRKTGTGVPYEQYF TRBJ2-7 TRBV28 TRBD1 .
TGTGCCAGCAGCTTGGCAGGGACAGGGGTTAATGGCTACACCTTC CASSLAGTGVNGYTF TRBJ1-2 TRBV5-6 TRBD1 .
TGTGCCAGCAGCCTCCCTACAGGGGGACTCTCTGGGGCCAACGTCCTGACTTTC CASSLPTGGLSGANVLTF TRBJ2-6 TRBV5-6 TRBD1 .
TGTGCCAGCTCCACGGACAGGGTCTACTACGAGCAGTACTTC CASSTDRVYYEQYF TRBJ2-7 TRBV28 TRBD1 once
TGTGCCAGCAGTGACGGACAGGGCGTAACCTACGAGCAGTACTTC CASSDGQGVTYEQYF TRBJ2-7 TRBV2 TRBD1 .
TGTGCCAGCAGCTCTACCGGGACAGTCTACGAGCAGTACTTC CASSSTGTVYEQYF TRBJ2-7 TRBV5-6 TRBD1 .
TGTGCCAGCAGTCCCGGGACAGGGAGCAATCAGCCCCAGCATTTT CASSPGTGSNQPQHF TRBJ1-5 TRBV27 TRBD1 .
TGTGCCAGCCATCCGGGACAGGGAAAAGCTTTCTTT CASHPGQGKAFF TRBJ1-1 TRBV19 TRBD1 few
TGTGCCAGCAGCTCTAGGGGGCTCTACGAGCAGTACTTC CASSSRGLYEQYF TRBJ2-7 TRBV5-5 TRBD1 .
TGTGCCAGTAGTATTATCCCCCTGCGGGGTCCAGATACGCAGTATTTT CASSIIPLRGPDTQYF TRBJ2-3 TRBV19 . .
TGCGCCAGCAGCCAAGTAATGTCTAGCTACGAGCAGTACTTC CASSQVMSSYEQYF TRBJ2-7 TRBV4-1 . .
TGCGCCAGCAGCCCGAAGACAGGGGTCGTCTCTAATGAGCAGTTCTTC CASSPKTGVVSNEQFF TRBJ2-1 TRBV5-1 TRBD1 .
TGTGCCAGCAGCCTACAGGGCTACGAGCAGTACTTC CASSLQGYEQYF TRBJ2-7 TRBV6-6 . once
TGTGCCAGCACCCGATTGGAGGGGACCGGCTACACCTTC CASTRLEGTGYTF TRBJ1-2 TRBV2 . .
TGCGCCAGCAGCTTTACTTGGAGCGCAGGGGGGACCGGGGAGCTGTTTTTT CASSFTWSAGGTGELFF TRBJ2-2 TRBV5-1 . .
TGTGCCAGCAGCCCAGCGGCTCGCCGGGAGGGCCGGTATGGCAAAAACATTCAGTACTTC CASSPAARREGRYGKNIQYF TRBJ2-4 TRBV28 TRBD2 .
TGTGCCAGTAGTATAGATCGAGGCAGCGAGGGCTACACCTTC CASSIDRGSEGYTF TRBJ1-2 TRBV19 . few